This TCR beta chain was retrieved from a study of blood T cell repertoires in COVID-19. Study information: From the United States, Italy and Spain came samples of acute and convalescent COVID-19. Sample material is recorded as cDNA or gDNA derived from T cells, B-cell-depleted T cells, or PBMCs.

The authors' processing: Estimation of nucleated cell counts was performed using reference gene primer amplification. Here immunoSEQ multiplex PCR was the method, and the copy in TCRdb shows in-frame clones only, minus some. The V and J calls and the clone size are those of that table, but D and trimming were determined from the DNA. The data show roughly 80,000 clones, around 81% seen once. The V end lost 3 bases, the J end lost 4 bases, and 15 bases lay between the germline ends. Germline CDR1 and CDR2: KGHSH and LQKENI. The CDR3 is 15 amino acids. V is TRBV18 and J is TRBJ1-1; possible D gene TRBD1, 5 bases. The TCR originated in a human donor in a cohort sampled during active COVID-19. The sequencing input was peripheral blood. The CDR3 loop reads CASSPSDHGGTEAFF. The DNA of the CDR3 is TGTGCCAGCTCACCCTCGGATCACGGGGGCACTGAAGCTTTCTTT.